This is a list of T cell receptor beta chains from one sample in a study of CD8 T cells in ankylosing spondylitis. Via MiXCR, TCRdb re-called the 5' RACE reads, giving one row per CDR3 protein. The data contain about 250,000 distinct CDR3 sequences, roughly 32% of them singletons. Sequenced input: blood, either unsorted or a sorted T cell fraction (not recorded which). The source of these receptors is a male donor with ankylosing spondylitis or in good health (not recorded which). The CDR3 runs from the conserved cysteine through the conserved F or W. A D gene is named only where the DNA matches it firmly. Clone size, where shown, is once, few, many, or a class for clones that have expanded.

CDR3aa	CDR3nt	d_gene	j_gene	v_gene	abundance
CASSSRQGAYEQYF	TGTGCCAGCAGCTCTCGACAGGGGGCCTACGAGCAGTACTTC	TRBD1	TRBJ2-7	TRBV7-2	few
CAIQGAGGSYEQYF	TGTGCCATCCAAGGGGCCGGGGGTTCCTACGAGCAGTACTTC	NA	TRBJ2-7	TRBV10-3	NA
CASSPAPSYYEQYF	TGTGCCAGCAGCCCGGCCCCATCGTACTACGAGCAGTACTTC	NA	TRBJ2-7	TRBV6-1	NA
CATSRDLGAPDRGGYNEQFF	TGTGCCACCAGCAGAGATCTCGGGGCTCCAGACAGGGGCGGATACAATGAGCAGTTCTTC	TRBD1	TRBJ2-1	TRBV15	few
CSARGTSSLYQETQYF	TGCAGTGCTAGAGGGACTAGCTCGCTGTACCAAGAGACCCAGTACTTC	TRBD2	TRBJ2-5	TRBV20-1	few
CASSTGLAGPQETQYF	TGCGCCAGCAGCACCGGACTAGCGGGGCCCCAAGAGACCCAGTACTTC	TRBD2	TRBJ2-5	TRBV5-1	NA
CASSLGVSPNTGELFF	TGTGCCAGCAGTTTAGGGGTTTCCCCGAACACCGGGGAGCTGTTTTTT	NA	TRBJ2-2	TRBV27	few
CASSGGTGELFF	TGTGCCAGCAGTGGAGGGACCGGGGAGCTGTTTTTT	NA	TRBJ2-2	TRBV6-1	few
CASSEGVKNIQYF	TGTGCCAGCAGTGAGGGGGTTAAAAACATTCAGTACTTC	NA	TRBJ2-4	TRBV12-3/TRBV12-4	few
CSCSLSYGYTF	TGCAGTTGCTCGTTGAGCTATGGCTACACCTTC	NA	TRBJ1-2	TRBV20-1	few
CASSLLADTQYF	TGTGCCAGCAGTTTGTTAGCAGATACGCAGTATTTT	NA	TRBJ2-3	TRBV12-3/TRBV12-4	NA
CSAKTSGASYNEQFF	TGCAGTGCTAAGACTAGCGGGGCCTCCTACAATGAGCAGTTCTTC	TRBD2	TRBJ2-1	TRBV20-1	once
CSAPDPASGGPSSYNEQFF	TGCAGTGCTCCGGATCCCGCTAGCGGGGGGCCGAGCTCCTACAATGAGCAGTTCTTC	TRBD2	TRBJ2-1	TRBV20-1	few
CATFAGTATGELFF	TGTGCCACCTTTGCCGGGACAGCCACCGGGGAGCTGTTTTTT	TRBD1	TRBJ2-2	TRBV6-1	NA
CASSLRDRGIYEQYF	TGTGCCAGCAGCCTCCGGGACAGGGGAATCTACGAGCAGTACTTC	TRBD1	TRBJ2-7	TRBV7-8	few
CASSQDPSGTDGKKLFF	TGCGCCAGCAGCCAAGATCCGTCGGGGACAGACGGAAAAAAACTGTTTTTT	TRBD1	TRBJ1-4	TRBV4-1	few
CASSLAAVRDTQYF	TGCGCCAGCAGCTTGGCGGCTGTCAGGGATACGCAGTATTTT	NA	TRBJ2-3	TRBV5-1	NA
CASSLQSMYEKLFF	TGTGCCAGCAGCCTACAGTCGATGTATGAAAAACTGTTTTTT	NA	TRBJ1-4	TRBV12-3/TRBV12-4	NA
CASSTRISGPKDPYEQFF	TGTGCCAGCAGTACTCGGATTAGTGGCCCCAAGGATCCTTATGAGCAGTTCTTC	NA	TRBJ2-1	TRBV27	NA
CSATPLQETQYF	TGCAGTGCCACACCACTCCAAGAGACCCAGTACTTC	NA	TRBJ2-5	TRBV20-1	NA
CASSPLGGLGEQYF	TGTGCCAGCTCACCACTTGGGGGGCTGGGGGAGCAGTACTTC	NA	TRBJ2-7	TRBV18	few
CASSSNRGHRNEQFF	TGTGCCAGCAGCTCCAACAGGGGGCATAGAAATGAGCAGTTCTTC	TRBD1	TRBJ2-1	TRBV7-9	few
CSALGQVRAYGYTF	TGCAGTGCTCTGGGACAGGTTCGGGCCTATGGCTACACCTTC	TRBD1	TRBJ1-2	TRBV20-1	few
CATGEGSSGGLNEQFF	TGTGCCACCGGGGAAGGGTCGTCAGGGGGCCTGAATGAGCAGTTCTTC	TRBD1	TRBJ2-1	TRBV15	NA
CASSLTVMTEAFF	TGCGCCAGCAGCCTGACAGTTATGACTGAAGCTTTCTTT	NA	TRBJ1-1	TRBV5-1	NA
CASSYRTPYEQYF	TGTGCCAGCAGTTACAGGACCCCCTACGAGCAGTACTTC	NA	TRBJ2-7	TRBV6-5	few
CASSRLAGGSNEQYF	TGTGCCAGCAGCCGGCTAGCGGGGGGTTCGAACGAGCAGTACTTC	TRBD2	TRBJ2-7	TRBV7-2	NA
CASSTYAGEGGETQYF	TGTGCCAGCAGTACCTATGCAGGGGAGGGGGGGGAGACCCAGTACTTC	NA	TRBJ2-5	TRBV6-1	NA
CASTADRTNTGELFF	TGTGCCAGCACCGCGGACAGAACGAACACCGGGGAGCTGTTTTTT	NA	TRBJ2-2	TRBV6-1	few
CASSLAHGRGGYTF	TGTGCCAGCAGTTTAGCGCACGGTCGCGGTGGCTACACCTTC	NA	TRBJ1-2	TRBV12-3/TRBV12-4	few
CASSFGTTTDTQYF	TGTGCCAGCAGTTTCGGGACCACCACAGATACGCAGTATTTT	NA	TRBJ2-3	TRBV28	NA
CASSDGPSSYNEQFF	TGTGCCAGCAGTGACGGGCCGAGCTCCTACAATGAGCAGTTCTTC	NA	TRBJ2-1	TRBV28	NA
CSVSPWEGSDTQYF	TGCAGTGTCTCCCCATGGGAGGGGTCAGATACGCAGTATTTT	TRBD2	TRBJ2-3	TRBV20-1	NA
CASRQRDSGANVLTF	TGTGCCAGCAGACAACGGGACTCTGGGGCCAACGTCCTGACTTTC	NA	TRBJ2-6	TRBV6-1	few
CASSLIAGATRTGELFF	TGTGCCAGCAGTTTAATAGCGGGGGCCACGAGGACCGGGGAGCTGTTTTTT	TRBD2	TRBJ2-2	TRBV12-3/TRBV12-4	once
CASGGTDGLAKNIQYF	TGTGCCAGCGGGGGGACAGACGGATTAGCCAAAAACATTCAGTACTTC	NA	TRBJ2-4	TRBV3-1	NA
CSVRPQENSPLHF	TGCAGTGTCCGACCCCAGGAGAATTCACCCCTCCACTTT	NA	TRBJ1-6	TRBV20-1	NA
CASSSRYEDGLLGGEQFF	TGTGCCAGCAGCTCTCGCTATGAGGATGGGCTCCTGGGGGGTGAGCAGTTCTTC	NA	TRBJ2-1	TRBV9	NA
CASSLGHTDTQYF	TGTGCCAGCAGCTTAGGTCACACAGATACGCAGTATTTT	NA	TRBJ2-3	TRBV7-9	NA
CVSGLNSGASYNEQFF	TGTGTTAGTGGTTTGAATAGCGGAGCCTCCTACAATGAGCAGTTCTTC	NA	TRBJ2-1	TRBV12-5	NA
CSAPGQGKFYEQYF	TGCAGTGCTCCCGGACAGGGCAAATTCTACGAGCAGTACTTC	TRBD1	TRBJ2-7	TRBV20-1	NA
CASSLAGTPNGYTF	TGTGCCAGCAGTTTAGCGGGGACGCCAAATGGCTACACCTTC	NA	TRBJ1-2	TRBV12-3/TRBV12-4	NA
CASSPYRGQNEQFF	TGTGCCAGCAGCCCCTACAGGGGGCAGAATGAGCAGTTCTTC	TRBD1	TRBJ2-1	TRBV7-2	few
CATSAGDRGPYEQYF	TGCGCCACCTCCGCCGGGGACAGGGGGCCCTACGAGCAGTACTTC	TRBD1	TRBJ2-7	TRBV5-1	NA
CASTAGADTQYF	TGTGCCAGCACTGCGGGGGCAGATACGCAGTATTTT	TRBD2	TRBJ2-3	TRBV12-3/TRBV12-4	few